What follows is one TCR beta chain and its context. Its antigen is still unknown. This entry comes from a study of shared clonotypes between healthy human individuals. Study-wide results and caveats: With a handful of donors compared, around 5.4% of naive CD4 clonotypes were shared. Rarefaction gave evidence that sorted-subset sequencing remained incomplete despite large depth.

The CDR3 has 16 amino acids. Here immunoSEQ multiplex PCR was the method, and the copy in TCRdb shows in-frame clones only, minus some. Of hundreds of thousands of clones in the sample, 73% are singletons; the top ten hold around 2%. Sample: memory CD4+ T cells sorted from blood. Subset in this sample: CD45RA-negative fraction. The chain is built from TRBV12-2 and TRBJ1-1; the D call of TRBD1 is as the table states it, not checked on the DNA. TRBV12-2 counts as a pseudogene. The receptor was isolated from a woman under 40 in good health. CDR3 region: CASRLARGTGHTEAFF. The CDR3 DNA reads TGTGCAAGTCGCTTAGCTCGCGGGACAGGGCACACTGAAGCTTTCTTT.